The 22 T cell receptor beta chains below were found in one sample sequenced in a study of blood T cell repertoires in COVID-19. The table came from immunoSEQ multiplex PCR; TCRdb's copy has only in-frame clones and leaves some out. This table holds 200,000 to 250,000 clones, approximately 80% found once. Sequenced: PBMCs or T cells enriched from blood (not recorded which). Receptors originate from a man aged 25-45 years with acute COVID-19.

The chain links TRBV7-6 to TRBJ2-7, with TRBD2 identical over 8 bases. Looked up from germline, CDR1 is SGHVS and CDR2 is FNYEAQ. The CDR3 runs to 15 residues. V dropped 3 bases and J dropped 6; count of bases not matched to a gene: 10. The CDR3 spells CASSLFSGEGLEQYF. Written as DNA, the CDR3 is TGTGCCAGCAGCTTGTTTAGCGGGGAGGGCCTCGAGCAGTACTTC.

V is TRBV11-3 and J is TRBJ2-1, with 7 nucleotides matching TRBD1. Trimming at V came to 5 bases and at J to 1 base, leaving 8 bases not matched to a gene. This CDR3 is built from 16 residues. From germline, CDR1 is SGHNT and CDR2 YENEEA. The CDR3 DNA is TGTGCCAGCAGCCCCCCGACAGGGCCTTCCTACAATGAGCAGTTCTTC. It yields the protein CASSPPTGPSYNEQFF.

CDR3 protein: CASSPNSGTMGEAFF. CDR3 sequence (DNA): TGCGCCAGCAGCCCAAATTCCGGGACAATGGGTGAAGCTTTCTTT. The V call is TRBV5-1, the J call TRBJ1-1, with D possibly matching TRBD1 (6 bases). Germline CDR1 SGHRS, CDR2 YFSETQ. V lost 4 bases, J lost 7 bases, and 20 bases lay in between. CDR3 size: 15 residues. Combining the CDR3 with reference TRBV5-1 and TRBJ1-1 gives the whole variable domain KAGVTQTPRYLIKTRGQQVTLSCSPISGHRSVSWYQQTPGQGLQFLFEYFSETQRNKGNFPGRFSGRQFSNSRSEMNVSTLELGDSALYLCASSPNSGTMGEAFFGQGTRLTVV.

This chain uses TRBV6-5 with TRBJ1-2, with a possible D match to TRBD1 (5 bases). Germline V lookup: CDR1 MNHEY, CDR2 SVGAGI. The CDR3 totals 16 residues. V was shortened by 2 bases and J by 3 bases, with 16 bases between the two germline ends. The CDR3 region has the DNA TGTGCCAGCAGTTACCCCGAGAGGTCAGGGCACTATGGCTACACCTTC. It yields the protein CASSYPERSGHYGYTF.

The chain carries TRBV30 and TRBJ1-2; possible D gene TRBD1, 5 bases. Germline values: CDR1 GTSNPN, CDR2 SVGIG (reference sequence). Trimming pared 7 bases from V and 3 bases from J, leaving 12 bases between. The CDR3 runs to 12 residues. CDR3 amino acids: CASKGGDYGYTF. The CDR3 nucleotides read TGTGCCTCCAAGGGAGGGGACTATGGCTACACCTTC. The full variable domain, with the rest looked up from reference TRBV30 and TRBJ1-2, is SQTIHQWPATLVQPVGSPLSLECTVEGTSNPNLYWYRQAAGRGLQLLFYSVGIGQISSEVPQNLSASRPQDRQFILSSKKLLLSDSGFYLCASKGGDYGYTFGSGTRLTVV.

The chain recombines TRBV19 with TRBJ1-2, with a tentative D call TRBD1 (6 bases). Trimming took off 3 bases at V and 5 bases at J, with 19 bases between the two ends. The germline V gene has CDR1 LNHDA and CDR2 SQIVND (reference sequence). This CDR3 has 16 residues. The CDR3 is CASSINRLGQGYGYTF. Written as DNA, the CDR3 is TGTGCCAGTAGTATTAATAGGTTAGGGCAGGGGTATGGCTACACCTTC.

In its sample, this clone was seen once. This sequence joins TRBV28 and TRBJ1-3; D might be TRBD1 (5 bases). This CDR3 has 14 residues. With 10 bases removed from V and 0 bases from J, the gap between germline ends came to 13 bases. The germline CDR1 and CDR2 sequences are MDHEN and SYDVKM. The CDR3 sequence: CATASTVSGNTIYF. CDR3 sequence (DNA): TGTGCCACCGCCTCGACAGTCTCTGGAAACACCATATATTTT.

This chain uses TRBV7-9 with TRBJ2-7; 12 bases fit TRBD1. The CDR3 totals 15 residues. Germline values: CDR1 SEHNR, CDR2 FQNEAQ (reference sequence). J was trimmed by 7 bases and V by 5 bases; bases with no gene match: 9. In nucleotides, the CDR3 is TGTGCCAGCAGCCCGGCGGGACAGGGGGCAAGGGAGCAGTACTTC. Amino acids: CASSPAGQGAREQYF.

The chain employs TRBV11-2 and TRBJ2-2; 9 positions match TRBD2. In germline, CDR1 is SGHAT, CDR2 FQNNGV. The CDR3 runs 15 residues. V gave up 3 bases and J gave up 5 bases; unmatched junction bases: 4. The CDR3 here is CASSFGGGATGELFF. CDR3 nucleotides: TGTGCCAGCAGCTTTGGCGGGGGGGCGACCGGGGAGCTGTTTTTT.

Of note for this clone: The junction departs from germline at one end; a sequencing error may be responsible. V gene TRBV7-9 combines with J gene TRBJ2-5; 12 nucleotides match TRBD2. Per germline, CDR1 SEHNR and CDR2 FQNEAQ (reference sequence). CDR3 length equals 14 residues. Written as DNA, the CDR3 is TGTGCCAGCAGCCTAGCGGGGGGGCAAGAGACCCAGTACTTC. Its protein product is CASSLAGGQETQYF.

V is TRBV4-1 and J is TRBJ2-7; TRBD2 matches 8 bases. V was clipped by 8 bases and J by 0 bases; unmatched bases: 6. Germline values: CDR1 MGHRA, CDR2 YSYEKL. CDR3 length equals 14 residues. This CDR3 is CASRREGTSYEQYF. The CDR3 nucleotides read TGCGCCAGCCGCCGGGAGGGTACCTCCTACGAGCAGTACTTC.

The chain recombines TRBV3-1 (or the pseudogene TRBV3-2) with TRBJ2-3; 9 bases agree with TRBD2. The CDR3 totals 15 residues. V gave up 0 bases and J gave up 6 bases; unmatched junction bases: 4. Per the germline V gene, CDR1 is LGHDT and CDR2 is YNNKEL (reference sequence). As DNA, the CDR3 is TGTGCCAGCAGCCAAGATCCCAGCGGGGGGGATACGCAGTATTTT. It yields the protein CASSQDPSGGDTQYF.

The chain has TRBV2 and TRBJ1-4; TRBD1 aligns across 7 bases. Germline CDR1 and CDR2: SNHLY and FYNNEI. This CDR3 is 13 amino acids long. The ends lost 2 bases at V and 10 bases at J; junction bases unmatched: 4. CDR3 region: CASSERQGGKLFF. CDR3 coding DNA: TGTGCCAGCAGTGAAAGACAGGGCGGAAAACTGTTTTTT.

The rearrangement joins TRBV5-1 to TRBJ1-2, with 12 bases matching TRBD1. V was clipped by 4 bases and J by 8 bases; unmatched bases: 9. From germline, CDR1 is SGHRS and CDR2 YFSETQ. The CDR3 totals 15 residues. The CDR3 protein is CASSATGTGGLGYTF. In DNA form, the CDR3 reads TGCGCCAGCAGCGCAACCGGGACAGGGGGCTTGGGCTACACCTTC.

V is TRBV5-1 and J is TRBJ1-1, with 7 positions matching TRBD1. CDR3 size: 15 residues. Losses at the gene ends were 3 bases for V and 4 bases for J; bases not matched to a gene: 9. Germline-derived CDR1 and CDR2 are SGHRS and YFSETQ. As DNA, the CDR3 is TGCGCCAGCAGCTCGCGGCCCGACAGGGCCACTGAAGCTTTCTTT. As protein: CASSSRPDRATEAFF.

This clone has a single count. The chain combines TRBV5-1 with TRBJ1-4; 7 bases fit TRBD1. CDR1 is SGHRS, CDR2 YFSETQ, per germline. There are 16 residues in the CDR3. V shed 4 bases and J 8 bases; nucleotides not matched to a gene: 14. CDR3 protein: CASSLPLDRVDEKLFF. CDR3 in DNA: TGCGCCAGCAGCCTCCCCCTCGACAGGGTCGACGAAAAACTGTTTTTT.

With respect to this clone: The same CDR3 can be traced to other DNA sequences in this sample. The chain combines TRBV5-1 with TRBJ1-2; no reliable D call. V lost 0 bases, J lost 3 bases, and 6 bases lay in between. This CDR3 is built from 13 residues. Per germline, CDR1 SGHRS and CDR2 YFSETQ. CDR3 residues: CASSLGQDYGYTF. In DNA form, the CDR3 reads TGCGCCAGCAGCTTGGGACAAGACTATGGCTACACCTTC.

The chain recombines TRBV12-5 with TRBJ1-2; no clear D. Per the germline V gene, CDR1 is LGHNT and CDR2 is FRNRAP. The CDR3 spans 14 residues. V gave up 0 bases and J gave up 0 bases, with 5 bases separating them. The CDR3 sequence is CASGLVSANYGYTF. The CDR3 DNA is TGTGCTAGTGGTTTGGTTTCTGCTAACTATGGCTACACCTTC.

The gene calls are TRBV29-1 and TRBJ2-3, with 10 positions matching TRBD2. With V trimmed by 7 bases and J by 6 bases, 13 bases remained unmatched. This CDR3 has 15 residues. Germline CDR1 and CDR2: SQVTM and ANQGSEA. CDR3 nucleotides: TGCAGCGGCCAACGAGCGGGGGGGCCTTCGGATACGCAGTATTTT. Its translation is CSGQRAGGPSDTQYF.

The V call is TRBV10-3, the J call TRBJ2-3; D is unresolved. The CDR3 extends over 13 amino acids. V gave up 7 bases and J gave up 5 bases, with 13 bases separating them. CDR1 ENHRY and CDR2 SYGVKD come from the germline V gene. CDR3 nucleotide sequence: TGTGCCATCAAAGACGGCGGAGAAGATACGCAGTATTTT. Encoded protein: CAIKDGGEDTQYF.

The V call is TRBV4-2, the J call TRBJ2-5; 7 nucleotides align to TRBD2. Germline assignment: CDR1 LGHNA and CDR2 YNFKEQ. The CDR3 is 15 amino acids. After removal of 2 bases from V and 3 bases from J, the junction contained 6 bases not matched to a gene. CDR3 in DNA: TGTGCCAGCAGCCAATCTGCTAGCGGTGAAGAGACCCAGTACTTC. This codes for CASSQSASGEETQYF.

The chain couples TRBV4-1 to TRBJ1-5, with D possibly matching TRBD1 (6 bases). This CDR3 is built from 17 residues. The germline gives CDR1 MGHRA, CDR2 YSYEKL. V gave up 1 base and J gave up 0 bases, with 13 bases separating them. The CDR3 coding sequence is TGCGCCAGCAGCCAAGGGGAGGGGGATTATAGCAATCAGCCCCAGCATTTT. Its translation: CASSQGEGDYSNQPQHF.